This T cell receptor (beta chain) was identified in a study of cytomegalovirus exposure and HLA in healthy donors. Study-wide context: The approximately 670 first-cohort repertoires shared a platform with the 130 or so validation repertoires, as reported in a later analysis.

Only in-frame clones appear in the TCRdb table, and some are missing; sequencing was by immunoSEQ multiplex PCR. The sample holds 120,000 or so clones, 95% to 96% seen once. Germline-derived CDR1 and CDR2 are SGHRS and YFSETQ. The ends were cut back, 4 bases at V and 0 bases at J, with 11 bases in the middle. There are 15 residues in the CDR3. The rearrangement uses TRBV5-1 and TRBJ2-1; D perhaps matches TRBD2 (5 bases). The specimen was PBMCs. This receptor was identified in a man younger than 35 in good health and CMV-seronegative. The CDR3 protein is CASSLLASSYNEQFF. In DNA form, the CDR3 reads TGCGCCAGCAGCCTTTTAGCGAGCTCCTACAATGAGCAGTTCTTC.